Shown below are 27 T cell receptor beta chains from a single sample sequenced in a study of tumor and adjacent non-tumor tissue in lung cancer. The library came from three nested PCR rounds adapted from ARM-PCR protocols. MiXCR was run by TCRdb on the multiplex PCR reads, yielding one entry per CDR3 protein. The table includes some 70,000 distinct CDR3 sequences, approximately 68% detected once. The template was RNA from unsorted bulk tissue. More than 3 cm separated this lung sample from the edge of the tumor. Input material: distant non-tumor lung tissue. These receptors all stem from a woman aged 50 to 60 with non-small cell lung cancer.

The chain joins TRBV11-2 to TRBJ2-1; the D gene is possibly TRBD1 (5 bases). Per the germline V gene, CDR1 is SGHAT and CDR2 is FQNNGV. The CDR3 is 14 amino acids. The V and J ends lost 8 bases and 5 bases respectively, with 16 bases between them. The CDR3 coding sequence is TGTGCCAGCCAGAAGTGGCAGGGCGACAATGAGCAGTTCTTC. Protein product: CASQKWQGDNEQFF.

Notes on this clonotype: A much larger clone is a single base away; this may be a read error. The chain carries TRBV7-8 and TRBJ2-1, with 16 nucleotides matching TRBD2. Trimming took 8 bases from V and 7 from J; bases not matched to a gene: 14. The CDR3 spans 18 residues. Germline V gene data show CDR1 as SGHVS and CDR2 as FQNEAQ. CDR3 residues: CASRPGTSGRAFFNEQFF. As DNA, the CDR3 is TGTGCCAGCCGCCCCGGGACTAGCGGGAGGGCCTTCTTTAATGAGCAGTTCTTC. Filled out from reference TRBV7-8 and TRBJ2-1, the complete variable domain reads GAGVSQSPRYKVAKRGQDVALRCDPISGHVSLFWYQQALGQGPEFLTYFQNEAQLDKSGLPSDRFFAERPEGSVSTLKIQRTQQEDSAVYLCASRPGTSGRAFFNEQFFGPGTRLTVL.

This clonotype has only a few counts. Possible read error: a much larger clone is one base away. This chain links TRBV12-3 or TRBV12-4 with TRBJ2-2, with 8 bases identical to TRBD2. Germline trimming cut 4 bases from V and 4 bases from J; bases unmatched to any gene: 2. This CDR3 comprises 14 residues. CDR3 region: CASSSGLATGELFF. In DNA, the CDR3 is TGTGCCAGCAGTTCTGGACTAGCCACCGGGGAGCTGTTTTTT.

This clonotype was detected a few times. One base away lies a much larger clone, so this may be a sequencing read error. The chain employs TRBV4-2 and TRBJ2-1, with 12 bases fitting TRBD2. V lost 1 base, J lost 15 bases, and 7 bases stayed unmatched. This CDR3 has 14 residues. From germline, CDR1 is LGHNA and CDR2 YNFKEQ. CDR3 in DNA: TGTGCCAGCAGCCAAGTCGGAGAACTAGCGGGGGGGTTCTTC. It codes for CASSQVGELAGGFF.

Points on this clonotype: Since a much larger clone is just one base distant, this may be a read error. The chain couples TRBV6-2 or TRBV6-3 to TRBJ2-7; TRBD2 matches 7 bases. The CDR3 totals 11 residues. The ends lost 6 bases at V and 7 bases at J; junction bases unmatched: 3. CDR1 is MNHEY and CDR2 is SVGEGT in the germline V gene. The CDR3: CASRTSREQYF. The CDR3 bases are TGTGCCAGCAGGACTAGCCGAGAGCAGTACTTC.

This clonotype was recorded only once. This sequence may be a read error, since a much larger clone differs from it by one base. The chain is built from TRBV4-1 and TRBJ1-2; 9 bases align to TRBD1. The CDR3 consists of 17 residues. The germline V gene has CDR1 MGHRA and CDR2 YSYEKL. The CDR3 reads CTSSHSRSWTGDPGYTF. CDR3 coding DNA: TGCACCAGCAGCCATTCACGTTCCTGGACAGGGGATCCTGGCTACACCTTC.

Comment on this clonotype: Here the CDR3 omits its conserved ending phenylalanine or tryptophan, so a read error is the likely source. The chain is built from TRBV14 and TRBJ1-2; maybe TRBD1 (5 bases). The CDR3 totals 15 residues. CDR1 and CDR2 from the germline V gene are SGHDN and FVKESK. CDR3: CGSSQVAGTLGGYTV. The CDR3 DNA sequence: TGTGGCAGCAGCCAAGTAGCGGGGACTCTCGGTGGCTACACCGTC.

About this clonotype: The junction departs from the called germline gene at one end, perhaps through a read error. The V gene is TRBV6-2 or TRBV6-3, the J gene TRBJ1-1; TRBD1 matches at 8 bases. The CDR3 covers 15 residues. CDR1 and CDR2 from the germline V gene are MNHEY and SVGEGT. The CDR3 sequence: CASSGDRGGYTEAVF. For the CDR3, the DNA is TGTGCCAGTAGTGGTGACAGGGGTGGGTACACTGAAGCTGTCTTT.

In the case of this clonotype: A much more abundant neighbour one base away suggests this may be a read error. The chain carries TRBV12-3 or TRBV12-4 and TRBJ2-7, with 7 bases matching TRBD1. CDR3 length: 13 amino acids. Written as DNA, the CDR3 is TGTGCCAGCAGTTTGAACAGGGGTTACGAGCTGTACTTC. Translated: CASSLNRGYELYF.

This clonotype was recorded a few times. This may arise from a read error, as a much more abundant clone is one base away. This chain uses TRBV11-2 with TRBJ2-1; 11 positions match TRBD2. This CDR3 comprises 17 residues. Germline CDR1 and CDR2: SGHAT and FQNNGV. The CDR3 DNA reads as TGTGCCGGCAGCTTAAAGCTAGCGGGAGGCTCCTACAATGAGCAGTTCTTC. Translating it yields CAGSLKLAGGSYNEQFF. The entire variable domain, with the rest obtained from reference TRBV11-2 and TRBJ2-1, is as follows: EAGVAQSPRYKIIEKRQSVAFWCNPISGHATLYWYQQILGQGPKLLIQFQNNGVVDDSQLPKDRFSAERLKGVDSTLKIQPAKLEDSAVYLCAGSLKLAGGSYNEQFFGPGTRLTVL.

The chain joins TRBV7-8 to TRBJ2-5; tentative D call: TRBD2 (6 bases). The V end was cut by 0 bases, the J end by 5 bases, with 13 bases between. CDR1 is SGHVS, CDR2 FQNEAQ, per germline. CDR3 length: 15 residues. The CDR3 sequence is CASSLAGGSIETQYF. DNA of the CDR3: TGTGCCAGCAGCTTAGCGGGAGGTAGTATTGAGACCCAGTACTTC.

This rearrangement joins TRBV4-1 to TRBJ1-5; 9 positions match TRBD1. V shed 4 bases, J shed 7 bases, and the junction held 5 bases outside the gene matches. Germline V gives CDR1 MGHRA, CDR2 YSYEKL. The CDR3 is made up of 14 amino acids. CDR3 nucleotide sequence: TGCGCCAGCAGCCCCGGGACAGGGAACCAGCCCCAGCATTTT. This gives the protein CASSPGTGNQPQHF.

Details on this clonotype: Given a much more abundant clone one base away, this may be a read error. V is TRBV12-3 or TRBV12-4 and J is TRBJ1-3; possibly TRBD1 for D (5 bases). The CDR3 has 14 amino acids. The V end was cut by 6 bases, the J end by 10 bases, with 19 bases between. The CDR3 loop reads CASSPTGYFRTIYF. For the CDR3, the DNA is TGTGCCAGCAGCCCCACAGGTTATTTTAGAACCATATATTTT.

Concerning this clonotype: This clone may be a read error of a much larger clone one base away. This sequence joins TRBV4-1 and TRBJ2-1; D might be TRBD2 (6 bases). This CDR3 comprises 15 residues. V was clipped by 4 bases and J by 8 bases, with 18 bases between them. CDR1 and CDR2 (germline): MGHRA, YSYEKL. CDR3 DNA: TGCGCCAGCAGCCTTACGCCTGGCGGGGTCGATGAGCAGTTCTTC. Protein sequence: CASSLTPGGVDEQFF.

The sample holds many counts of this clonotype. V and J are TRBV20-1 and TRBJ1-4, with 7 bases lining up with TRBD1. The CDR3 has 14 residues. Germline CDR1 is DFQATT and CDR2 is SNEGSKA (reference sequence). The J segment lost 8 bases and the V segment lost 6 bases, leaving 12 bases of the junction unmatched. CDR3 sequence (DNA): TGCAGTGCACCAACTACAGGGGTTAACGAAAAACTGTTTTTT. Protein product: CSAPTTGVNEKLFF.

This clonotype was picked up many times. This chain connects TRBV20-1 to TRBJ1-5; no reliable D call. The CDR3 is 18 residues long. Germline V gene sequence: CDR1 DFQATT, CDR2 SNEGSKA (reference sequence). Trimming cost V 3 bases and J 2 bases, with 23 bases left between them. The CDR3 sequence is CSARGILGGPFGNQPQHF. The CDR3 DNA reads TGCAGTGCTAGGGGTATATTGGGCGGGCCTTTTGGCAATCAGCCCCAGCATTTT.

Remarks on this clonotype: This CDR3 is missing its conserved last phenylalanine or tryptophan, likely due to a read error. The V gene is TRBV6-2 or TRBV6-3, the J gene TRBJ1-5, with D hard to call. The ends were cut back, 8 bases at V and 3 bases at J, with 11 bases in the middle. CDR3 length equals 13 residues. From germline, CDR1 is MNHEY and CDR2 SVGEGT. CDR3 DNA sequence: TGTGCCAGCTGTTTACTTGTCAATCAGCCCCAGCATTAT. Its protein product is CASCLLVNQPQHY.

The rearrangement joins TRBV6-2 or TRBV6-3 to TRBJ2-7; 11 nucleotides line up with TRBD2. Germline CDR1 is MNHEY and CDR2 is SVGEGT. This CDR3 spans 15 amino acids. Trimming removed 6 bases from V and 8 bases from J; junction bases left unmatched: 12. CDR3 in amino acids: CASRVFTSGSYKQYF. CDR3 in DNA: TGTGCCAGCAGAGTCTTTACTAGCGGGAGTTACAAGCAGTACTTC.

A word on this clonotype: No conserved phenylalanine or tryptophan is present at the end of the CDR3, so a read error is the likely explanation. This chain links TRBV11-2 with TRBJ2-4; 10 bases line up with TRBD2. J was trimmed by 10 bases and V by 1 base; bases with no gene match: 13. The CDR3 runs 17 residues. The germline CDR1 and CDR2 sequences are SGHAT and FQNNGV. The CDR3 here is CASSLVPSGSTGNIQYI. CDR3 nucleotides: TGTGCCAGCAGCTTAGTTCCTAGCGGGAGTACCGGAAATATTCAGTACATC.

This clonotype was seen a single time. The chain uses TRBV15 and TRBJ2-5, with D perhaps matching TRBD1 (7 bases). The CDR3 consists of 13 residues. V was cut by 7 bases and J by 1 base, with 10 bases left in between. Germline loops: CDR1 LNHNV, CDR2 YYDKDF (reference sequence). The CDR3, as DNA: TGTGCCACCACGGGGGACAGCCAAGAGACCCAGTACTTC. Encoded protein: CATTGDSQETQYF.

The genes are TRBV5-4 and TRBJ2-7; D may correspond to TRBD1 or TRBD2 (5 bases each). The V end was cut by 1 base, the J end by 6 bases, with 14 bases between. Germline V CDR1 and CDR2: SGHNT, YYREEE (reference sequence). This CDR3 comprises 14 residues. CDR3 protein: CASSLSGPQFEQYF. CDR3 nucleotides: TGTGCCAGCAGCTTGTCGGGACCGCAGTTCGAGCAGTACTTC.

This chain uses TRBV7-3 with TRBJ2-1; maybe TRBD2 (5 bases). V lost 4 bases and J 3 bases, leaving 7 bases between the germline ends. The CDR3 consists of 13 residues. From germline, CDR1 is SGHTA and CDR2 FQGTGA. The chain's CDR3 is CASSSGIYNEQFF. CDR3 in DNA: TGTGCCAGCAGCTCGGGGATCTACAATGAGCAGTTCTTC.

This clonotype turned up a few times. This may be a read error, as it is one base from a much larger clone. In DNA, the CDR3 is TGTGTCAGCATCCTAGACAGGGCCGATACGCAGTATTTT. Its protein is CVSILDRADTQYF. The chain is built from TRBV6-6 and TRBJ2-3; 7 bases fit TRBD1. CDR3 size: 13 residues. Per the germline V gene, CDR1 is MNHNY and CDR2 is SVGAGI (reference sequence).

The rearrangement joins TRBV29-1 to TRBJ2-3, with D possibly being TRBD1 (5 bases). V gave up 7 bases and J gave up 5 bases, with 16 bases separating them. The CDR3 extends over 13 amino acids. Per germline, CDR1 SQVTM and CDR2 ANQGSEA. CDR3 coding DNA: TGCAGCGGGACACTCATAACATTAGATACGCAGTATTTT. Encoded protein: CSGTLITLDTQYF.

A remark on this clonotype: This may be a read error, as it is one base from a much larger clone. V is TRBV6-1 and J is TRBJ2-1; the match to TRBD2 covers 9 bases. CDR3 length: 14 residues. The germline CDR1 and CDR2 sequences are MNHNS and SASEGT. Trimming removed 7 bases from V and 5 bases from J; junction bases left unmatched: 6. Written as DNA, the CDR3 is TGTGCCAGCAATGTAGCGGGGGTACACAATGAGCAGTTCTTC. Protein: CASNVAGVHNEQFF.

Remarks on this clonotype: A junction end diverges from the germline sequence, so it may reflect a read error. The J gene is TRBJ2-1, the V gene TRBV20-1, with D tentatively TRBD2 (5 bases). The germline V gene has CDR1 DFQATT and CDR2 SNEGSKA (reference sequence). The CDR3 has 15 residues. This chain's CDR3 is CSAREVGERAGEQFF. The CDR3 DNA sequence: TGCAGCGCTAGAGAGGTTGGCGAGAGGGCTGGGGAACAGTTCTTC.

About this clonotype itself: Germline is not matched at one junction end, which may reflect a read error. The chain links TRBV20-1 to TRBJ2-1; D may be TRBD2 (5 bases). Per germline, CDR1 DFQATT and CDR2 SNEGSKA (reference sequence). This CDR3 is 12 amino acids long. CDR3 coding DNA: TGCAGTACTAGAGTGGAAAACAATGGGCAGTTCTTC. This encodes CSTRVENNGQFF.